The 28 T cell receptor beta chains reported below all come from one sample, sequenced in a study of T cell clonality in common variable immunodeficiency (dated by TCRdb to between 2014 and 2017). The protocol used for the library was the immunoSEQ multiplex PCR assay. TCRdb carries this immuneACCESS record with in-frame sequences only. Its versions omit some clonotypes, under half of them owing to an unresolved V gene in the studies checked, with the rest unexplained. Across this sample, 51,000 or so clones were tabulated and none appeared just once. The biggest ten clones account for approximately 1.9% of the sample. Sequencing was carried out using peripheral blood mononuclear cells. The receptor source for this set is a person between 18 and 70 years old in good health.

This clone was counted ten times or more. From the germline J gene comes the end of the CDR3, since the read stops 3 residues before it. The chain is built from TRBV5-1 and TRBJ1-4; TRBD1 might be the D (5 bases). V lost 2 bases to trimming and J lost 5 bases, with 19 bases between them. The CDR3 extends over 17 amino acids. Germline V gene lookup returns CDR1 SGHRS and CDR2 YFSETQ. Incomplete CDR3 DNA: TGCGCCAGCAGCTTCCTTACCTCGGGGGTTGGGAATGAAAAA. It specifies CASSFLTSGVGNEK. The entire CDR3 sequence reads CASSFLTSGVGNEKLFF.

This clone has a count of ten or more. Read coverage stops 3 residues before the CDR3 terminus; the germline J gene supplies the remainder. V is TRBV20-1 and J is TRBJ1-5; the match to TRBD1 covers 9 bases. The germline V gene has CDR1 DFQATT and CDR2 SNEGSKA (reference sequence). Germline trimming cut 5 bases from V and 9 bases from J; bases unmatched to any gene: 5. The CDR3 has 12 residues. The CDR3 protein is CSAGTGISPQHF. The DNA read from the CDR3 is TGCAGTGCTGGGACAGGGATTTCGCCC.

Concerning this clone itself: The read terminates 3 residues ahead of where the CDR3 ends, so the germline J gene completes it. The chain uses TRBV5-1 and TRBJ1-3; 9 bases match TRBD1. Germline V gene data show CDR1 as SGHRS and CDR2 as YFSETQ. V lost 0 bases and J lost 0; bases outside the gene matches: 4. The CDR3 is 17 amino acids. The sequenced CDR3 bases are TGCGCCAGCAGCTTGGGGACAGGGGCCTACTCTGGAAACACC. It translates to CASSLGTGAYSGNT. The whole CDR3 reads CASSLGTGAYSGNTIYF.

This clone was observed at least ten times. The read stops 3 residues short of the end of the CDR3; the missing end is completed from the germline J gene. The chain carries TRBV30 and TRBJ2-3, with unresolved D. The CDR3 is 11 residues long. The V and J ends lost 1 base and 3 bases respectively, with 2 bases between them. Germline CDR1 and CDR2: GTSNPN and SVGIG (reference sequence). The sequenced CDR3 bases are TGTGCCTGGAGTGCTACAGATACG. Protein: CAWSATDT. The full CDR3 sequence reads CAWSATDTQYF.

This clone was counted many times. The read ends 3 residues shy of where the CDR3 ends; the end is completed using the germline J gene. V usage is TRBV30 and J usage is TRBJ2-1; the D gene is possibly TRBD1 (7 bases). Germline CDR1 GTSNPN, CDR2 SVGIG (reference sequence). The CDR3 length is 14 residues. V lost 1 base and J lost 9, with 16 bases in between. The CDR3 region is CAWSGAGGYGEQFF. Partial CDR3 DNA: TGTGCCTGGAGTGGGGCAGGGGGGTACGGTGAG.

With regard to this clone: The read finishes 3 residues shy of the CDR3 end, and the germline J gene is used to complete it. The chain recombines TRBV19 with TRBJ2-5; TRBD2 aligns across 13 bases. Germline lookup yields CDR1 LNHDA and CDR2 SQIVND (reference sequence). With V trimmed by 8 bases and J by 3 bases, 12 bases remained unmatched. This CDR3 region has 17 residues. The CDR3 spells CASSSGLAGAGEETQYF. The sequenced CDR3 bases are TGTGCCAGTTCCTCCGGACTAGCGGGGGCGGGAGAAGAGACC.

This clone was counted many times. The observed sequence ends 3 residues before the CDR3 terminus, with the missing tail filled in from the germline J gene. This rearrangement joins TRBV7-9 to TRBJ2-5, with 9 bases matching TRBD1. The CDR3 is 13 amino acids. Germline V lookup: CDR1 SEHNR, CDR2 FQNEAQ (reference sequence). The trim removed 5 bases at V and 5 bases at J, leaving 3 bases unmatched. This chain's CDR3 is CASSTGGLETQYF. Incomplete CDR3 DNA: TGTGCCAGCAGCACAGGGGGCTTGGAGACC. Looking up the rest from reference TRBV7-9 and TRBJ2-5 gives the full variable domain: DTGVSQNPRHKITKRGQNVTFRCDPISEHNRLYWYRQTLGQGPEFLTYFQNEAQLEKSRLLSDRFSAERPKGSFSTLEIQRTEQGDSAMYLCASSTGGLETQYFGPGTRLLVL.

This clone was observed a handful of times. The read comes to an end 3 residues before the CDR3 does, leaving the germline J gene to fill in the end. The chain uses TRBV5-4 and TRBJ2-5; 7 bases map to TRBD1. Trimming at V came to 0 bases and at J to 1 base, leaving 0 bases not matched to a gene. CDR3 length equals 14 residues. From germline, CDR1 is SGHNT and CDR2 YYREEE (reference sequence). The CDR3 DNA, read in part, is TGTGCCAGCAGCTTGGGGGACAGCCAAGAGACC. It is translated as CASSLGDSQET. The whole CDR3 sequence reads CASSLGDSQETQYF.

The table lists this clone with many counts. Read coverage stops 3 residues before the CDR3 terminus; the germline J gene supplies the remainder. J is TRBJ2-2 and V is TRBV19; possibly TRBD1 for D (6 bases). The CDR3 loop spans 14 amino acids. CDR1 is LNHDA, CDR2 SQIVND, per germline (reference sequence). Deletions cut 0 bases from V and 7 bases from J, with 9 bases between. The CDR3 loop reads CASSIDRGGGELFF. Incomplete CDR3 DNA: TGTGCCAGTAGTATAGACAGGGGTGGCGGGGAG.

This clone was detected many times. The part of the CDR3 DNA that was read is TGCGCCAGCAGGGGACAGGGGGCGCGGACCGGGGAG. Protein: CASRGQGARTGE. In full, the CDR3 is CASRGQGARTGELFF. The chain is built from TRBV5-1 and TRBJ2-2; 12 bases map to TRBD1. The read falls 3 residues short of the CDR3 end, and the missing part is taken from the germline J gene. The CDR3 is 15 amino acids. Trimming removed 5 bases from V and 5 bases from J; junction bases left unmatched: 4. From germline, CDR1 is SGHRS and CDR2 YFSETQ. The entire variable domain, with the rest obtained from reference TRBV5-1 and TRBJ2-2, is as follows: KAGVTQTPRYLIKTRGQQVTLSCSPISGHRSVSWYQQTPGQGLQFLFEYFSETQRNKGNFPGRFSGRQFSNSRSEMNVSTLELGDSALYLCASRGQGARTGELFFGEGSRLTVL.

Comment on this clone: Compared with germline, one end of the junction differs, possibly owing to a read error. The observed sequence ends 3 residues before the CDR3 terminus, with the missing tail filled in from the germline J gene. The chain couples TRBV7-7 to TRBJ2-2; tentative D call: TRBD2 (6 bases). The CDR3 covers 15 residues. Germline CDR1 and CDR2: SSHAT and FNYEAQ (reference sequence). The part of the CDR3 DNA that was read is TGTGCTAGCAGCTTGGCGGGGCCCAACACCGGGGAG. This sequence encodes CASSLAGPNTGE. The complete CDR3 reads CASSLAGPNTGELFF.

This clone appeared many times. The DNA read from the CDR3 is TGCAGTGCTACCCCAGGGGGC. Its protein product is CSATPGG. The entire CDR3 sequence reads CSATPGGYTF. V usage is TRBV20-1 and J usage is TRBJ1-2; D might be TRBD1 (5 bases). The CDR3 end is not reached by the read, which stops 3 residues before it; the germline J gene fills it in. Per the germline V gene, CDR1 is DFQATT and CDR2 is SNEGSKA (reference sequence). This CDR3 has 10 residues.

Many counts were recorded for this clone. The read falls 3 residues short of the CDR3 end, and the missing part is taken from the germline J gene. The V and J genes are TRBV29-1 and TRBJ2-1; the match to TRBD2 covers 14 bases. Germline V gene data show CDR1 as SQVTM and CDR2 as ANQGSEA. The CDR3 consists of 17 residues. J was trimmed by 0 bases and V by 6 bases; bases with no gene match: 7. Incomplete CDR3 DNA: TGCAGCGTGGTGGGACTAGCGGGGGCACTCTCCTACAATGAG. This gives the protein CSVVGLAGALSYNE. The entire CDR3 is CSVVGLAGALSYNEQFF.

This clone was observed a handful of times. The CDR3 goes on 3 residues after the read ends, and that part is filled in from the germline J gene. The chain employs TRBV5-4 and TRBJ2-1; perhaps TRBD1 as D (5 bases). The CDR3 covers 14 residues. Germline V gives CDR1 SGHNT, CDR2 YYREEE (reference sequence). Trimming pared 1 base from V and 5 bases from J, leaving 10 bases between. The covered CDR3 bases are TGTGCCAGCAGCTTGCCCGACAGAAACAATGAG. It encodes CASSLPDRNNE. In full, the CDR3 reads CASSLPDRNNEQFF. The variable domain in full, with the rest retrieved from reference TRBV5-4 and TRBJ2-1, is ETGVTQSPTHLIKTRGQQVTLRCSSQSGHNTVSWYQQALGQGPQFIFQYYREEENGRGNFPPRFSGLQFPNYSSELNVNALELDDSALYLCASSLPDRNNEQFFGPGTRLTVL.

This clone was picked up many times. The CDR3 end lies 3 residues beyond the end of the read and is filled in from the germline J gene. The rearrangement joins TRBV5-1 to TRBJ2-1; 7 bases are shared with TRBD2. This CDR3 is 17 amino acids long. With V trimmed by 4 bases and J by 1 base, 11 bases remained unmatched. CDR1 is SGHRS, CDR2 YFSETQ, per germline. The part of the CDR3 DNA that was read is TGCGCCAGCAGCAACGGGGGGATGGCCATTTCCTACAATGAG. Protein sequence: CASSNGGMAISYNE. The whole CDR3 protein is CASSNGGMAISYNEQFF. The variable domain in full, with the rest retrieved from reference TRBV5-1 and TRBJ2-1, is KAGVTQTPRYLIKTRGQQVTLSCSPISGHRSVSWYQQTPGQGLQFLFEYFSETQRNKGNFPGRFSGRQFSNSRSEMNVSTLELGDSALYLCASSNGGMAISYNEQFFGPGTRLTVL.

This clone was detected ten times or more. The DNA read from the CDR3 is TGTGCCAGCAGTTACTCGGCCCTCGGGGATTTGGAAAAA. The encoded protein is CASSYSALGDLEK. The whole CDR3 is CASSYSALGDLEKLFF. The J gene is TRBJ1-4, the V gene TRBV6-2 or TRBV6-3; D is ambiguous. The read falls 3 residues short of the CDR3 end, and the missing part is taken from the germline J gene. Looked up from germline, CDR1 is MNHEY and CDR2 is SVGEGT. V dropped 0 bases and J dropped 8 bases, with 16 bases sitting between them. The CDR3 contains 16 residues.

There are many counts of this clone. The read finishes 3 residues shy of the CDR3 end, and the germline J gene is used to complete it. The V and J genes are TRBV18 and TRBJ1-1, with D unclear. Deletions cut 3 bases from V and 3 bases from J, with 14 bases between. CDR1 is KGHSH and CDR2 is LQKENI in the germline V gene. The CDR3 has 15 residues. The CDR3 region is CASSPIAGLDTEAFF. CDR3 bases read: TGTGCCAGCTCACCCATAGCGGGCTTGGACACTGAA.

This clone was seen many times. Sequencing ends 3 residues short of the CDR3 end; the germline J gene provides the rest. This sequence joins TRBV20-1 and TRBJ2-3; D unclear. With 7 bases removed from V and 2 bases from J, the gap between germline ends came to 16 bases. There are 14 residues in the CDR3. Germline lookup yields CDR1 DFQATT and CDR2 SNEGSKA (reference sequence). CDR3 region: CSVRVYLITDTQYF. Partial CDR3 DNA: TGCAGTGTTCGTGTCTACCTAATCACAGATACG.

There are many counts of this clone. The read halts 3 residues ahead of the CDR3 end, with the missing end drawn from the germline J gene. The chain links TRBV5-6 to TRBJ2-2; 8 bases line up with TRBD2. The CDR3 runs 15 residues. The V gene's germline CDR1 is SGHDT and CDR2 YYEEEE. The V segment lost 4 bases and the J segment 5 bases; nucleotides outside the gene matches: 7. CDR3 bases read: TGTGCCAGCAGCCCTGTGGGACTAGTAACCGGGGAG. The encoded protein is CASSPVGLVTGE. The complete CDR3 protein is CASSPVGLVTGELFF.

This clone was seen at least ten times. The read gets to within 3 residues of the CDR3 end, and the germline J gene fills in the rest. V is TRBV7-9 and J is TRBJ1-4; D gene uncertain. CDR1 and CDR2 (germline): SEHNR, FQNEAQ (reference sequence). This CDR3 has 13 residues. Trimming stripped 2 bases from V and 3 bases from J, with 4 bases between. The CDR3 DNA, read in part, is TGTGCCAGCAGCTTATTAGCTAATGAAAAA. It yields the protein CASSLLANEK. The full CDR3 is CASSLLANEKLFF.

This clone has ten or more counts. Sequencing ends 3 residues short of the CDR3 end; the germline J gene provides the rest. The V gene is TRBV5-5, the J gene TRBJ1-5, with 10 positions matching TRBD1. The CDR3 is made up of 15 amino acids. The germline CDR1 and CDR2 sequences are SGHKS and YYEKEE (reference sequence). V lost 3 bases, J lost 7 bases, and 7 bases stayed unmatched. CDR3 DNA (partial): TGTGCCAGCAGCTGGGGACAGGGGTGGGGGCAGCCC. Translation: CASSWGQGWGQP. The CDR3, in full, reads CASSWGQGWGQPQHF.

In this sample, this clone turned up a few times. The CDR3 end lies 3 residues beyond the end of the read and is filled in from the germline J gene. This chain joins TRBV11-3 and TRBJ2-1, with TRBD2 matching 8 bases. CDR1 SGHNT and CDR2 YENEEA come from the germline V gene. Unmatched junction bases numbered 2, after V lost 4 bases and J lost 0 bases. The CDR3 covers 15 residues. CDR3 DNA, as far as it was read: TGTGCCAGCAGCTCCGGGACTAGCTCCTACAATGAG. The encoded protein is CASSSGTSSYNE. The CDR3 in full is CASSSGTSSYNEQFF. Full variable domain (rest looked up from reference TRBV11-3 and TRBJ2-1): EAGVVQSPRYKIIEKKQPVAFWCNPISGHNTLYWYLQNLGQGPELLIRYENEEAVDDSQLPKDRFSAERLKGVDSTLKIQPAELGDSAVYLCASSSGTSSYNEQFFGPGTRLTVL.

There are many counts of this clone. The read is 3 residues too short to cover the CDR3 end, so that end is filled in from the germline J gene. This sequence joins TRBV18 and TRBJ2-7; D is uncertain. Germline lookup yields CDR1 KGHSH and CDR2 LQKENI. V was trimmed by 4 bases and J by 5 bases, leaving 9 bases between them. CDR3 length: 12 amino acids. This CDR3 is CASSRGSDEQYF. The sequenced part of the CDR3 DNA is TGTGCCAGCTCACGAGGTTCCGACGAG.

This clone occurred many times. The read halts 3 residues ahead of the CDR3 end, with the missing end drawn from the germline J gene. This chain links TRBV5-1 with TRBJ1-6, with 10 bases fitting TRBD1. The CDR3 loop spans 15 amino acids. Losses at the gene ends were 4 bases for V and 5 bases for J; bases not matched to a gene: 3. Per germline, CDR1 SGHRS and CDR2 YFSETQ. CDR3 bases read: TGCGCCAGCAGCCCCGGGACAGGGGATAATTCACCC. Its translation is CASSPGTGDNSP. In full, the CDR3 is CASSPGTGDNSPLHF.

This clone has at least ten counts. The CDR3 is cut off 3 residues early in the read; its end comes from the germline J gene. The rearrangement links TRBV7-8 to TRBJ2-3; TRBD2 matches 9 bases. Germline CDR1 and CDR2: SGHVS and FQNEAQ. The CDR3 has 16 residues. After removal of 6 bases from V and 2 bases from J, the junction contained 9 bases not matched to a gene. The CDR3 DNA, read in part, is TGTGCCAGCAGAAAGGCCGGGACTAGCAACACAGATACG. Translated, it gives CASRKAGTSNTDT. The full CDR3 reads CASRKAGTSNTDTQYF.

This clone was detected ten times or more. CDR3 DNA (partial): TGTGCCTGGAGCCCCACAGAATACGAG. Translated: CAWSPTEYE. The whole CDR3 reads CAWSPTEYEQYF. This chain connects TRBV30 to TRBJ2-7; D remains ambiguous. The read ends 3 residues early relative to the CDR3; the germline J gene fills the gap. This CDR3 has 12 amino acids. Germline CDR1 is GTSNPN and CDR2 is SVGIG (reference sequence). Trimming shortened V by 3 bases and J by 4 bases, and 10 bases separated the two germline ends.

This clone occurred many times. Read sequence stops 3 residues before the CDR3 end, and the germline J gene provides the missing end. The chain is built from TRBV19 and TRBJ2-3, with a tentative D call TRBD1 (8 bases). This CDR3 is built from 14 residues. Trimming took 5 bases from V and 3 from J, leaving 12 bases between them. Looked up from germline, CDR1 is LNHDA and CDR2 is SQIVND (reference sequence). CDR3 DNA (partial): TGTGCCAGTAGTCTACAGGGGGGGACAGATACG. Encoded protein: CASSLQGGTDT. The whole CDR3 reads CASSLQGGTDTQYF.

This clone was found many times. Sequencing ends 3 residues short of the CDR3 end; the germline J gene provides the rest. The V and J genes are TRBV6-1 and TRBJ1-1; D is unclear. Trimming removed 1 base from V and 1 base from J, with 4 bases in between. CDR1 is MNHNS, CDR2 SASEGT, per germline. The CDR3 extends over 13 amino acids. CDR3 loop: CASSEDGNTEAFF. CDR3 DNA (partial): TGTGCCAGCAGTGAAGACGGGAACACTGAA.